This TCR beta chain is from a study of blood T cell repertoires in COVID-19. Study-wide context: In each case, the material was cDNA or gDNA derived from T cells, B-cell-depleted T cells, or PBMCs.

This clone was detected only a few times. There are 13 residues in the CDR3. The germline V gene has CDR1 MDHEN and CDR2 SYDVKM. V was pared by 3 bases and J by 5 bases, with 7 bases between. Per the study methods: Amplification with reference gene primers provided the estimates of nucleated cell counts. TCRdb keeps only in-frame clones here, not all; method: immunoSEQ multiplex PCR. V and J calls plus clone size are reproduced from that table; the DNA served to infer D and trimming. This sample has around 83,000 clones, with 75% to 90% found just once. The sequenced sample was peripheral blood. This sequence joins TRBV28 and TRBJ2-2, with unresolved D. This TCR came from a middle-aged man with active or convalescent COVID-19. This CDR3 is CASSFRVTGELFF. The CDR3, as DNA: TGTGCCAGCAGTTTCCGGGTTACCGGGGAGCTGTTTTTT.